The 20 T cell receptor beta chains listed next were all sequenced from one sample in a study of breast tumors, draining lymph nodes, adjacent tissues. The lymph nodes were axillary draining lymph nodes from breast cancer patients. TCRdb redid the calling of the multiplex PCR reads with MiXCR, one entry per CDR3 protein. The sample lists some 120,000 distinct CDR3 sequences, 21% seen once, with 2.2% in the top ten. The material sequenced was axillary lymph node tissue. The receptor set was obtained from a female donor with breast cancer. Some clones in this sample may be carry-over from other donors' samples.

As regards this clonotype: A much larger clonotype is one base distant, so this may be a read error. The CDR3 nucleotides are TGCGCCGGCAGTGAGAGCGGGAGCGGGGAGACCCAGTACTTC. Translating it yields CAGSESGSGETQYF. The chain has TRBV10-2 and TRBJ2-5; 8 bases are shared with TRBD2. The CDR3 is 14 residues long. Per the germline V gene, CDR1 is WSHSY and CDR2 is SAAADI.

There are many counts of this clonotype. The chain is built from TRBV10-3 and TRBJ1-2; 10 nucleotides agree with TRBD1. The V gene's germline CDR1 is ENHRY and CDR2 SYGVKD. The length of the CDR3 is 15 residues. The trim removed 4 bases at V and 1 base at J, leaving 3 bases unmatched. In DNA, the CDR3 is TGTGCCATCAGTGGCGGGACAGGGGTTAACTATGGCTACACCTTC. As protein: CAISGGTGVNYGYTF.

There are a few counts of this clonotype. The chain recombines TRBV28 with TRBJ1-5; perhaps TRBD1 as D (5 bases). V was trimmed by 4 bases and J by 1 base, leaving 11 bases between them. The CDR3 contains 15 residues. Germline-derived CDR1 and CDR2 are MDHEN and SYDVKM. The CDR3 bases are TGTGCCAGCAGTTATCAGGGTAACAGCAATCAGCCCCAGCATTTT. Amino acid sequence: CASSYQGNSNQPQHF.

This clonotype came up once. The chain employs TRBV6-2 or TRBV6-3 and TRBJ2-2, with 10 bases that match TRBD2. Unmatched junction bases numbered 15, after V lost 2 bases and J lost 9 bases. There are 18 residues in the CDR3. Germline loops: CDR1 MNHEY, CDR2 SVGEGT. The CDR3 reads CASSYAPLAGVVRRELFF. CDR3 nucleotide sequence: TGTGCCAGCAGTTACGCACCGCTAGCGGGAGTAGTTCGCAGGGAGCTGTTTTTT.

This clonotype was seen many times. J is TRBJ2-7 and V is TRBV10-3; D ambiguous. V was pared by 1 base and J by 7 bases, with 5 bases between. In germline, CDR1 is ENHRY, CDR2 SYGVKD. The CDR3 covers 11 residues. The CDR3: CAISELSEQYF. The CDR3 nucleotides are TGTGCCATCAGTGAGTTGAGTGAGCAGTACTTC.

V usage is TRBV20-1 and J usage is TRBJ2-4; D unclear. Trimming removed 6 bases at V and 0 bases at J, with 15 bases between. Germline V gene data show CDR1 as DFQATT and CDR2 as SNEGSKA (reference sequence). The CDR3 contains 15 residues. CDR3: CSAAIGRIAKNIQYF. DNA of the CDR3: TGCAGTGCCGCGATCGGACGGATAGCCAAAAACATTCAGTACTTC.

This clonotype was observed many times. V usage is TRBV2 and J usage is TRBJ2-1, with TRBD1 as a possible D gene (8 bases). The ends were cut back, 2 bases at V and 7 bases at J, with 15 bases in the middle. CDR1 and CDR2 from the germline V gene are SNHLY and FYNNEI. This CDR3 comprises 15 residues. CDR3 region: CASSERQGRVNEQFF. CDR3 coding DNA: TGTGCCAGCAGTGAACGACAGGGGAGGGTGAATGAGCAGTTCTTC.

This clonotype has just a few counts. The junction and the germline gene differ at one end; a read error may be behind it. The J gene is TRBJ2-6, the V gene TRBV3-1; maybe TRBD1 (6 bases). This CDR3 comprises 17 residues. Germline CDR1 reads LGHDT; CDR2 reads YNNKEL (reference sequence). CDR3 nucleotide sequence: TGTGCCAGCACCCAATCTACGGGGACACCCGGGGCCAACGTCCTGACTTTC. Amino acids: CASTQSTGTPGANVLTF.

This clonotype was counted at least ten times. The J gene is TRBJ1-3, the V gene TRBV6-1, with a tentative D call TRBD1 (6 bases). Germline values: CDR1 MNHNS, CDR2 SASEGT. The V and J ends lost 3 bases and 0 bases respectively, with 9 bases between them. The CDR3 totals 15 residues. This CDR3 is CASSDEGGSGNTIYF. The CDR3 DNA sequence: TGTGCCAGCAGTGATGAGGGGGGCTCTGGAAACACCATATATTTT.

Many counts were recorded for this clonotype. The chain is built from TRBV14 and TRBJ1-6; D is uncertain. Germline lookup yields CDR1 SGHDN and CDR2 FVKESK. The CDR3 contains 12 residues. V was cut by 3 bases and J by 7 bases, with 4 bases left in between. The CDR3 spells CASSHANSPLHF. The CDR3 DNA sequence: TGTGCCAGCAGCCACGCCAATTCACCCCTCCACTTT.

This clonotype occurred once. This may arise from a read error, as a much more abundant clone is one base away. The chain joins TRBV30 to TRBJ1-3, with D uncertain. V was clipped by 8 bases and J by 3 bases, with 17 bases between them. CDR3 length equals 14 residues. Germline CDR1 is GTSNPN and CDR2 is SVGIG (reference sequence). CDR3 loop: CARTLRGSGNTIYF. The CDR3 bases are TGTGCCCGGACTCTCCGGGGTAGTGGAAACACCATATATTTT.

This clonotype was seen at least ten times. The chain couples TRBV3-1 to TRBJ2-1; the match to TRBD1 covers 9 bases. V lost 4 bases and J lost 2; bases outside the gene matches: 6. CDR1 and CDR2 (germline): LGHDT, YNNKEL (reference sequence). The CDR3 loop spans 16 amino acids. CDR3 amino acids: CASSPLQGAPYNEQFF. CDR3 sequence (DNA): TGTGCCAGCAGCCCTCTACAGGGGGCACCCTACAATGAGCAGTTCTTC.

This clonotype has a handful of counts. An end of the junction does not agree with germline; a read error may underlie this. The V and J genes are TRBV3-1 and TRBJ2-7; D tentatively fits TRBD1 or TRBD2 (5 bases each). Per the germline V gene, CDR1 is LGHDT and CDR2 is YNNKEL (reference sequence). This CDR3 contains 15 residues. In DNA form, the CDR3 reads TGTGTCAGCAGCCAAGAAGCGGCAGGGCGTGGGGAGCAGTACTTC. Encoded protein: CVSSQEAAGRGEQYF.

This clonotype appeared once. At one end, the junction sequence differs from germline, possibly due to a read error. The gene calls are TRBV2 and TRBJ1-4; tentatively, D is TRBD1 (5 bases). This CDR3 has 15 amino acids. Germline lookup yields CDR1 SNHLY and CDR2 FYNNEI. This CDR3 reads CASRPRGRINEKLSF. DNA for the CDR3: TGTGCCAGCCGCCCAAGGGGCAGGATTAATGAAAAACTGTCTTTT. The entire variable domain, with the rest obtained from reference TRBV2 and TRBJ1-4, is as follows: EPEVTQTPSHQVTQMGQEVILRCVPISNHLYFYWYRQILGQKVEFLVSFYNNEISEKSEIFDDQFSVERPDGSNFTLKIRSTKLEDSAMYFCASRPRGRINEKLSFGSGTQLSVL.

To note about this clonotype: A single base separates this from a much larger clone, so it may be a read error. Here the CDR3 reads CTSSLPRGTGAYGYTF. Here the CDR3 DNA reads TGTACCAGCAGTTTGCCTAGGGGTACTGGCGCGTATGGCTACACCTTC. This rearrangement joins TRBV6-6 to TRBJ1-2; D possibly corresponds to TRBD1 (5 bases). CDR3 length: 16 amino acids. Germline-derived CDR1 and CDR2 are MNHNY and SVGAGI (reference sequence).

Comment on this clonotype: A much larger clone differs from this one at a single base, so this may be a read error. The rearrangement uses TRBV7-6 and TRBJ1-3; D is perhaps TRBD1 (5 bases). This CDR3 has 15 residues. Germline CDR1 and CDR2: SGHVS and FNYEAQ. The CDR3 bases are TGTGCCAGCAGCACCCGGGACGGCTCTGGAGACACCATATATTTT. Protein sequence: CASSTRDGSGDTIYF.

This clonotype was counted ten times or more. The V call is TRBV7-2, the J call TRBJ1-4, with 11 bases that match TRBD1. The CDR3 is 14 residues long. Trimming took 6 bases from V and 6 from J; bases not matched to a gene: 3. Per germline, CDR1 SGHTA and CDR2 FQGNSA. In nucleotides, the CDR3 is TGTGCCAGCAGTCGGGACAGGGGGGATGAAAAACTGTTTTTT. Protein: CASSRDRGDEKLFF.

This clonotype has only a few counts. The chain carries TRBV10-1 and TRBJ2-1; possibly TRBD2 for D (6 bases). The germline V and J ends were trimmed by 5 bases and 12 bases, with 26 bases remaining between them. The CDR3 runs 16 residues. Germline V CDR1 and CDR2: WNHNN, SYGVQD (reference sequence). The CDR3 here is CASSSDGTLGFGVQFF. CDR3 bases: TGCGCCAGCAGTTCCGATGGGACTTTAGGGTTTGGGGTGCAGTTCTTC.

As regards this clonotype: This clone may be a read error of a much larger clone one base away. Here the CDR3 omits its conserved ending phenylalanine or tryptophan, so a read error is the likely source. J is TRBJ2-7 and V is TRBV11-3, with 8 bases matching TRBD1. The CDR3 extends over 12 amino acids. The germline gives CDR1 SGHNT, CDR2 YENEEA. J lost 3 bases, V lost 5 bases, and 0 bases had no gene match. CDR3 region: CASSTGGYEQYL. CDR3 nucleotide sequence: TGTGCCAGCAGCACAGGGGGCTACGAGCAGTACCTC.

On this clonotype itself: A much more abundant neighbour one base away suggests this may be a read error. The rearrangement links TRBV5-1 to TRBJ2-6; D unresolved. V was shortened by 0 bases and J by 0 bases, with 10 bases between the two germline ends. From germline, CDR1 is SGHRS and CDR2 YFSETQ. CDR3 length: 17 residues. The CDR3 reads CASSLGSGPSGANVLTF. The DNA of the CDR3 is TGCGCCAGCAGCTTGGGATCAGGACCCTCTGGGGCCAACGTCCTGACTTTC.